This entry lists 27 T cell receptor beta chains sequenced from one sample in a study of cytomegalovirus exposure and HLA in healthy donors. The study ran its PCR with 60 Vbeta and 13 Jbeta primers. Measured with immunoSEQ multiplex PCR; TCRdb has only the in-frame clones, and not every one. The sample includes about 110,000 clones, around 62% of them seen just once. What was sequenced was PBMCs. The receptors stem from a man aged 30 to 39 in good health and CMV-seropositive.

In its sample, this clone was seen a few times. The rearrangement uses TRBV7-2 and TRBJ1-2, with 7 bases fitting TRBD1. The V and J ends lost 6 bases and 1 base, in that order; junction bases with no gene match: 5. The CDR3 totals 14 residues. The germline CDR1 and CDR2 sequences are SGHTA and FQGNSA. The CDR3 DNA sequence: TGTGCCAGCAGTTTCACAGGGGTTAACTATGGCTACACCTTC. Amino acids: CASSFTGVNYGYTF.

A few counts support this clone. This chain connects TRBV28 to TRBJ1-1, with D tentatively TRBD1 (5 bases). CDR1 is MDHEN and CDR2 is SYDVKM in the germline V gene. CDR3 length: 15 residues. Deletions cut 5 bases from V and 1 base from J, with 14 bases between. In DNA form, the CDR3 reads TGTGCCAGCAGTACCCCCAGGGTAACGAACACTGAAGCTTTCTTT. Translated: CASSTPRVTNTEAFF.

The rearrangement joins TRBV11-3 to TRBJ1-6; D remains ambiguous. Germline V lookup: CDR1 SGHNT, CDR2 YENEEA. V gave up 2 bases and J gave up 6 bases, with 11 bases separating them. The CDR3 sequence is 15 residues long. The CDR3 coding sequence is TGTGCCAGCAGCTTAATTAACAGCGGTAATTCACCCCTCCACTTT. As protein: CASSLINSGNSPLHF.

The rearrangement joins TRBV27 to TRBJ1-1; a weak D match, TRBD1 (5 bases). The V gene's germline CDR1 is MNHEY and CDR2 SMNVEV (reference sequence). V was trimmed by 7 bases and J by 4 bases, leaving 10 bases between them. This CDR3 has 12 amino acids. CDR3 nucleotides: TGTGCCAGCAAGCAGGGTAGCACTGAAGCTTTCTTT. Translated: CASKQGSTEAFF.

This clone was detected once. The chain joins TRBV30 to TRBJ1-2; D unclear. The CDR3 sequence is 10 residues long. CDR1 is GTSNPN, CDR2 SVGIG, per germline (reference sequence). Trimming left V 3 bases short and J 7 bases short, with 6 bases between. The CDR3 spells CAWRRSGYTF. CDR3 DNA sequence: TGTGCCTGGAGGAGAAGTGGCTACACCTTC.

The J gene is TRBJ2-2, the V gene TRBV4-2, with 15 bases identical to TRBD2. This CDR3 comprises 18 residues. Germline CDR1 LGHNA, CDR2 YNFKEQ. The ends lost 2 bases at V and 3 bases at J; junction bases unmatched: 4. In nucleotides, the CDR3 is TGTGCCAGCAGCCAAAGGACTAGCGGGGGGGCGGACACCGGGGAGCTGTTTTTT. Protein: CASSQRTSGGADTGELFF.

The chain uses TRBV29-1 and TRBJ2-5, with a weak D call TRBD1 (6 bases). The DNA end favors TRBJ2-7, so the J call may be wrong. Germline CDR1 is SQVTM and CDR2 is ANQGSEA. The CDR3 has 11 amino acids. This chain's CDR3 is CSVGQVTEQYF. CDR3 bases: TGCAGCGTTGGACAGGTGACCGAGCAGTACTTC.

The chain combines TRBV4-1 with TRBJ2-1, with a tentative D call TRBD2 (6 bases). The germline gives CDR1 MGHRA, CDR2 YSYEKL. The CDR3 extends over 15 amino acids. Trimming left V 4 bases short and J 1 base short, with 11 bases between. CDR3: CASSRGADSYNEQFF. The CDR3, as DNA: TGCGCCAGCAGCCGCGGGGCCGATTCCTACAATGAGCAGTTCTTC.

The V and J genes are TRBV14 and TRBJ2-7; a weak D match, TRBD2 (6 bases). The CDR3 is made up of 13 amino acids. The ends were cut back, 5 bases at V and 7 bases at J, with 15 bases in the middle. Germline CDR1 is SGHDN and CDR2 is FVKESK. The CDR3 reads CASSLIEGREQYF. The CDR3 DNA sequence: TGTGCCAGCAGCTTAATCGAGGGGAGGGAGCAGTACTTC. Based on the CDR3 plus reference TRBV14 and TRBJ2-7, the full variable domain is EAGVTQFPSHSVIEKGQTVTLRCDPISGHDNLYWYRRVMGKEIKFLLHFVKESKQDESGMPNNRFLAERTGGTYSTLKVQPAELEDSGVYFCASSLIEGREQYFGPGTRLTVT.

This sequence joins TRBV29-1 and TRBJ2-3; perhaps TRBD1 as D (6 bases). Germline V CDR1 and CDR2: SQVTM, ANQGSEA. Trimming cost V 0 bases and J 3 bases, with 19 bases left between them. The CDR3 extends over 17 amino acids. CDR3 protein: CSVEDAPGKGGTDTQYF. The CDR3, as DNA: TGCAGCGTTGAAGATGCCCCCGGGAAAGGGGGAACAGATACGCAGTATTTT.

The genes are TRBV9 and TRBJ2-5; a possible D gene is TRBD2 (5 bases). Deletions cut 4 bases from V and 5 bases from J, with 9 bases between. The CDR3 sequence is 12 residues long. Germline CDR1 and CDR2: SGDLS and YYNGEE. For the CDR3, the DNA is TGTGCCAGCAGCCCCCGAGGGGAGACCCAGTACTTC. Its protein product is CASSPRGETQYF. Together with reference TRBV9 and TRBJ2-5, the CDR3 gives the full variable domain: DSGVTQTPKHLITATGQRVTLRCSPRSGDLSVYWYQQSLDQGLQFLIQYYNGEERAKGNILERFSAQQFPDLHSELNLSSLELGDSALYFCASSPRGETQYFGPGTRLLVL.

V usage is TRBV11-3 and J usage is TRBJ2-3, with D perhaps TRBD1 (5 bases). The V gene lost 5 bases and the J gene lost 5 bases, with 20 bases spanning the gap. Germline V gene sequence: CDR1 SGHNT, CDR2 YENEEA. This CDR3 has 16 residues. The CDR3: CASSQGQFEVGDTQYF. The CDR3 DNA sequence: TGTGCCAGCAGCCAAGGACAATTCGAAGTGGGAGATACGCAGTATTTT.

This clone has just a few counts. The chain is built from TRBV6-7 and TRBJ2-3, with 9 bases that match TRBD1. TRBV6-7 is designated an ORF whose function remains uncertain. The CDR3 has 14 amino acids. The V gene end was trimmed by 9 bases and the J gene end by 3 bases; junction bases not matched to a gene: 7. The CDR3 DNA sequence: TGTGCCAGAAACGGGACAGGGTGTACAGATACGCAGTATTTT. Its translation is CARNGTGCTDTQYF.

The V and J genes are TRBV4-2 and TRBJ2-7; possibly TRBD2 for D (6 bases). V gave up 4 bases and J gave up 4 bases, with 11 bases separating them. The CDR3 contains 13 residues. Germline-derived CDR1 and CDR2 are LGHNA and YNFKEQ. The CDR3 loop is CASSPWGGYEQYF. CDR3 coding DNA: TGTGCCAGCAGCCCGTGGGGAGGATACGAGCAGTACTTC.

The rearrangement uses TRBV7-2 and TRBJ1-2; D is uncertain. The germline V gene has CDR1 SGHTA and CDR2 FQGNSA. V lost 11 bases to trimming and J lost 4 bases, with 17 bases between them. This CDR3 is built from 13 residues. CDR3 amino acids: CAQSRSHSYGYTF. CDR3 nucleotide sequence: TGTGCCCAAAGTAGGTCGCACAGCTATGGCTACACCTTC.

The V and J genes are TRBV4-1 and TRBJ2-5, with 8 bases that match TRBD2. Looked up from germline, CDR1 is MGHRA and CDR2 is YSYEKL. The CDR3 has 14 residues. V dropped 3 bases and J dropped 4; count of bases not matched to a gene: 4. Written as DNA, the CDR3 is TGCGCCAGCAGCCAGTACAGCGGGGGAGAGACCCAGTACTTC. Protein product: CASSQYSGGETQYF.

The V gene is TRBV6-6, the J gene TRBJ1-2; TRBD1 matches at 7 bases. Germline V lookup: CDR1 MNHNY, CDR2 SVGAGI (reference sequence). Trimming took 6 bases from V and 8 from J; bases not matched to a gene: 6. The CDR3 has 12 amino acids. CDR3 in amino acids: CASRHGTEGYTF. The DNA for the CDR3 is TGTGCCAGCAGGCACGGGACAGAGGGCTACACCTTC.

The chain combines TRBV19 with TRBJ2-5, with 8 bases identical to TRBD1. The germline V gene encodes CDR1 LNHDA and CDR2 SQIVND (reference sequence). V trimming: 8 bases; J trimming: 4 bases; junction bases outside the gene matches: 3. The CDR3 contains 12 residues. DNA for the CDR3: TGTGCCAGTTCCAGGGGGCTAGAGACCCAGTACTTC. Protein: CASSRGLETQYF.

The chain has TRBV7-9 and TRBJ1-1; D not resolved. The CDR3 is made up of 14 amino acids. Trimming removed 3 bases at V and 1 base at J, with 9 bases between. Germline CDR1 reads SEHNR; CDR2 reads FQNEAQ (reference sequence). The CDR3 nucleotides are TGTGCCAGCAGCTTGAGGGAGAAGAACACTGAAGCTTTCTTT. Residues: CASSLREKNTEAFF.

J is TRBJ2-7 and V is TRBV6-1, with a weak D call TRBD1 (6 bases). The CDR3 is made up of 15 amino acids. The germline V gene has CDR1 MNHNS and CDR2 SASEGT. V lost 3 bases, J lost 5 bases, and 17 bases lay in between. CDR3 coding DNA: TGTGCCAGCAGTGACTTGTTGGGGGCAGGTAACGAGCAGTACTTC. Amino acids: CASSDLLGAGNEQYF.

In DNA, the CDR3 is TGCGCCAGCAGCTTGTGGGGGCGGAGTAGGGATGGCTACACCTTC. Translation: CASSLWGRSRDGYTF. The chain joins TRBV5-1 to TRBJ1-2, with a possible D match to TRBD1 (6 bases). The CDR3 loop spans 15 amino acids. With 1 base removed from V and 6 bases from J, the gap between germline ends came to 16 bases. Germline V gene sequence: CDR1 SGHRS, CDR2 YFSETQ. The whole variable domain, remainder taken from reference TRBV5-1 and TRBJ1-2, is KAGVTQTPRYLIKTRGQQVTLSCSPISGHRSVSWYQQTPGQGLQFLFEYFSETQRNKGNFPGRFSGRQFSNSRSEMNVSTLELGDSALYLCASSLWGRSRDGYTFGSGTRLTVV.

The chain is built from TRBV13 and TRBJ2-2, with 8 bases identical to TRBD1. The CDR3 is 16 amino acids. J gave up 3 bases and V 5 bases, and 8 bases lay outside the gene matches. Germline CDR1 is PRHDT and CDR2 is FYEKMQ (reference sequence). CDR3 coding DNA: TGTGCCAGCAGCCCTCCAGGGGGCCGGGACACCGGGGAGCTGTTTTTT. This codes for CASSPPGGRDTGELFF.

The rearrangement uses TRBV9 and TRBJ1-1; D gene unclear. Germline V CDR1 and CDR2: SGDLS, YYNGEE. This CDR3 has 14 amino acids. The V gene lost 3 bases and the J gene lost 4 bases, with 13 bases spanning the gap. CDR3 residues: CASSGLREGTEAFF. The CDR3 coding sequence is TGTGCCAGCAGCGGGCTGCGGGAGGGCACTGAAGCTTTCTTT.

The chain links TRBV10-3 to TRBJ2-2, with D possibly matching TRBD1 (5 bases). The length of the CDR3 is 14 residues. Germline CDR1 and CDR2: ENHRY and SYGVKD. The germline V and J ends were trimmed by 10 bases and 0 bases, with 12 bases remaining between them. The CDR3 reads CATLDRANTGELFF. The CDR3 DNA follows: TGTGCCACCCTAGACAGAGCGAACACCGGGGAGCTGTTTTTT.

V is TRBV5-1 and J is TRBJ1-2; 10 nucleotides match TRBD1. Unmatched junction bases numbered 3, after V lost 4 bases and J lost 3 bases. This CDR3 comprises 14 residues. Germline CDR1 and CDR2: SGHRS and YFSETQ. The CDR3 reads CASSEGQGHYGYTF. The CDR3 DNA follows: TGCGCCAGCAGCGAGGGACAGGGGCACTATGGCTACACCTTC. The full variable domain, its missing parts supplied by reference TRBV5-1 and TRBJ1-2, is KAGVTQTPRYLIKTRGQQVTLSCSPISGHRSVSWYQQTPGQGLQFLFEYFSETQRNKGNFPGRFSGRQFSNSRSEMNVSTLELGDSALYLCASSEGQGHYGYTFGSGTRLTVV.

This clone was picked up one time. The gene calls are TRBV11-1 and TRBJ1-2; a possible D gene is TRBD1 (6 bases). V lost 2 bases, J lost 2 bases, and 12 bases lay in between. This CDR3 contains 15 residues. The germline V gene has CDR1 SGHAT and CDR2 FQDESV (reference sequence). The chain's CDR3 is CASSLSGDMNYGYTF. Written as DNA, the CDR3 is TGTGCCAGCAGCTTATCAGGGGATATGAACTATGGCTACACCTTC.

The chain recombines TRBV6-6 with TRBJ1-4; TRBD1 matches 8 bases. Germline assignment: CDR1 MNHNY and CDR2 SVGAGI (reference sequence). V was clipped by 5 bases and J by 3 bases; unmatched bases: 2. The CDR3 runs 14 residues. CDR3 amino acids: CASSRQGSNEKLFF. The CDR3 region has the DNA TGTGCCAGCAGTAGACAGGGGTCTAATGAAAAACTGTTTTTT.